These 26 T cell receptor beta chains were sequenced from one sample in a study of blood T cell repertoires in COVID-19. The assay was immunoSEQ multiplex PCR, and TCRdb's table has in-frame clones only and misses some. The sample yields about 210,000 clones, 80% to 90% seen once. The sample taken for sequencing was PBMCs or T cells enriched from blood (not recorded which). These receptor sequences come from a man under 40 in a cohort exposed to, infected with or recovered from COVID-19 (not recorded which).

V and J are TRBV11-3 and TRBJ2-1; 9 bases line up with TRBD1. Germline assignment: CDR1 SGHNT and CDR2 YENEEA. V dropped 4 bases and J dropped 5; count of bases not matched to a gene: 3. The CDR3 runs 14 residues. The chain's CDR3 is CASSYRTGDNEQFF. CDR3 DNA: TGTGCCAGCAGCTATCGGACAGGGGACAATGAGCAGTTCTTC.

J is TRBJ2-2 and V is TRBV7-2, with 9 bases lining up with TRBD1. Germline CDR1 is SGHTA and CDR2 is FQGNSA. The CDR3 consists of 17 residues. J gave up 8 bases and V 5 bases, and 15 bases lay outside the gene matches. As DNA, the CDR3 is TGTGCCAGCAGCGTAACCGGGACAGGGCATGTAAAGGGGGAGCTGTTTTTT. Translation gives CASSVTGTGHVKGELFF.

The chain joins TRBV10-2 to TRBJ1-5; 7 bases are a match to TRBD1. The CDR3 length is 14 residues. The germline CDR1 and CDR2 sequences are WSHSY and SAAADI. The V and J ends lost 6 bases and 4 bases, in that order; junction bases with no gene match: 6. In DNA form, the CDR3 reads TGCGCCAGCAGGATGACAGGGCCGAATCAGCCCCAGCATTTT. It yields the protein CASRMTGPNQPQHF.

The chain has TRBV9 and TRBJ2-2; D remains unclear. With 0 bases removed from V and 0 bases from J, the gap between germline ends came to 9 bases. Germline V gene data show CDR1 as SGDLS and CDR2 as YYNGEE. The CDR3 sequence is 16 residues long. CDR3 bases: TGTGCCAGCAGCGTAGGCAGTCTTCCGAACACCGGGGAGCTGTTTTTT. This sequence encodes CASSVGSLPNTGELFF.

This chain uses TRBV5-5 with TRBJ2-5; D unclear. Germline lookup yields CDR1 SGHKS and CDR2 YYEKEE (reference sequence). This CDR3 comprises 14 residues. V lost 1 base and J 5 bases, leaving 12 bases between the germline ends. CDR3 amino acids: CASSLIKSRETQYF. The CDR3 DNA reads as TGTGCCAGCAGCTTGATAAAGTCTCGGGAGACCCAGTACTTC.

The rearrangement uses TRBV25-1 and TRBJ1-2; D is possibly TRBD1 (6 bases). The CDR3 is 13 residues long. The germline CDR1 and CDR2 sequences are MGHDK and SYGVNS. Trimming pared 4 bases from V and 3 bases from J, leaving 9 bases between. CDR3 sequence reads: CASSGWTDYGYTF. The DNA of the CDR3 is TGTGCCAGCAGTGGGTGGACAGACTATGGCTACACCTTC.

CDR3 in DNA: TGTGCCAGCAGCGTCGCTAGCGGCTCCTACGAGCAGTACTTC. Translation gives CASSVASGSYEQYF. The chain is built from TRBV11-2 and TRBJ2-7; 7 positions agree with TRBD2. This CDR3 contains 14 residues. Trimming removed 5 bases from V and 0 bases from J; junction bases left unmatched: 4. The germline V gene encodes CDR1 SGHAT and CDR2 FQNNGV. Looking up the rest from reference TRBV11-2 and TRBJ2-7 gives the full variable domain: EAGVAQSPRYKIIEKRQSVAFWCNPISGHATLYWYQQILGQGPKLLIQFQNNGVVDDSQLPKDRFSAERLKGVDSTLKIQPAKLEDSAVYLCASSVASGSYEQYFGPGTRLTVT.

The J gene is TRBJ1-2, the V gene TRBV7-9; D is unresolved. Trimming took 5 bases from V and 8 from J, leaving 12 bases between them. The CDR3 extends over 12 amino acids. Germline V gene lookup returns CDR1 SEHNR and CDR2 FQNEAQ (reference sequence). The CDR3 loop is CASSPTGGGYTF. In DNA, the CDR3 is TGTGCCAGCAGCCCCACCGGCGGGGGCTACACCTTC.

This clone was seen only once. The chain employs TRBV28 and TRBJ1-1; no clear D. CDR3 length: 11 residues. In germline, CDR1 is MDHEN, CDR2 SYDVKM. The V end lost 4 bases, the J end lost 12 bases, and 12 bases lay between the germline ends. The CDR3 DNA follows: TGTGCCAGCAGTTCCAGGATGGCACCTTTCTTT. Translation gives CASSSRMAPFF.

The V and J genes are TRBV6-2 or TRBV6-3 and TRBJ1-5, with D perhaps matching TRBD1 (6 bases). CDR3 length: 16 residues. Germline CDR1 is MNHEY and CDR2 is SVGEGT. V shed 4 bases and J shed 2 bases, with 15 bases lying between them. As DNA, the CDR3 is TGTGCCAGCAGTTCACGGGGGGCGCGTCGCAATCAGCCCCAGCATTTT. It encodes CASSSRGARRNQPQHF.

This clone has only one observation. The chain recombines TRBV2 with TRBJ2-7; no clear D gene. Germline values: CDR1 SNHLY, CDR2 FYNNEI. Trimming removed 7 bases from V and 2 bases from J, with 15 bases in between. The CDR3 length is 14 residues. In DNA, the CDR3 is TGTGCCAGCATTCAACTTCTTGGTGCCTACGAGCAGTACTTC. Its protein is CASIQLLGAYEQYF.

The V call is TRBV27, the J call TRBJ2-2, with TRBD2 matching 10 bases. This CDR3 is built from 15 residues. The V gene end was trimmed by 6 bases and the J gene end by 7 bases; junction bases not matched to a gene: 8. Germline CDR1 reads MNHEY; CDR2 reads SMNVEV (reference sequence). This chain's CDR3 is CASSPSGSSGGELFF. DNA for the CDR3: TGTGCCAGCAGCCCTAGCGGGAGCTCTGGCGGGGAGCTGTTTTTT.

This clone showed up just once. J is TRBJ2-1 and V is TRBV3-1 (or the pseudogene TRBV3-2); 11 bases are a match to TRBD2. The CDR3 consists of 19 residues. Germline V CDR1 and CDR2: LGHDT, YNNKEL (reference sequence). With V trimmed by 4 bases and J by 7 bases, 18 bases remained unmatched. CDR3 DNA: TGTGCCAGCAGCCGTAAGATGACTAGCGGGAAAAGTCGGCAAAATGAGCAGTTCTTC. Its protein is CASSRKMTSGKSRQNEQFF.

The chain combines TRBV5-6 with TRBJ1-4; 7 bases align to TRBD1. Germline V gene data show CDR1 as SGHDT and CDR2 as YYEEEE. J was trimmed by 7 bases and V by 0 bases; bases with no gene match: 6. The CDR3 loop spans 15 amino acids. The CDR3 spells CASSLVDRAGEKLFF. CDR3 bases: TGTGCCAGCAGCTTGGTCGACAGGGCAGGTGAAAAACTGTTTTTT.

The genes are TRBV6-5 and TRBJ1-1, with D tentatively TRBD1 (5 bases). V lost 2 bases to trimming and J lost 1 base, with 11 bases between them. The CDR3 has 15 amino acids. The germline V gene encodes CDR1 MNHEY and CDR2 SVGAGI. CDR3 region: CASSYTGGTNTEAFF. The CDR3 DNA is TGTGCCAGCAGTTACACGGGGGGGACGAACACTGAAGCTTTCTTT.

The rearrangement joins TRBV2 to TRBJ2-1; TRBD2 might be the D (6 bases). The CDR3 has 15 residues. Deletions cut 4 bases from V and 8 bases from J, with 18 bases between. Germline V gives CDR1 SNHLY, CDR2 FYNNEI. CDR3 region: CASSGGEPAGDEQFF. The CDR3 nucleotides are TGTGCCAGCAGTGGGGGTGAACCAGCGGGCGATGAGCAGTTCTTC.

This sequence joins TRBV6-5 and TRBJ1-2, with D uncertain. Trimming took off 7 bases at V and 4 bases at J, with 16 bases between the two ends. The CDR3 length is 14 residues. CDR1 and CDR2 (germline): MNHEY, SVGAGI. The CDR3 bases are TGTGCCAGCAAGCTTGACGGGAACCCCTATGGCTACACCTTC. Translating it yields CASKLDGNPYGYTF.

The chain uses TRBV29-1 and TRBJ1-2; 8 bases match TRBD1. The germline gives CDR1 SQVTM, CDR2 ANQGSEA. The CDR3 has 14 amino acids. J gave up 2 bases and V 3 bases, and 5 bases lay outside the gene matches. The CDR3 spells CSVEKTGANYGYTF. For the CDR3, the DNA is TGCAGCGTTGAGAAGACAGGGGCGAACTATGGCTACACCTTC.

The chain carries TRBV25-1 and TRBJ1-5; no clear D gene. V gave up 6 bases and J gave up 4 bases, with 7 bases separating them. The V gene's germline CDR1 is MGHDK and CDR2 SYGVNS. The CDR3 has 12 amino acids. The CDR3, as DNA: TGTGCCAGCAGGAGAGGGAATCAGCCCCAGCATTTT. Encoded protein: CASRRGNQPQHF.

The chain joins TRBV5-6 to TRBJ1-5, with no clear D. Per the germline V gene, CDR1 is SGHDT and CDR2 is YYEEEE. V gave up 1 base and J gave up 3 bases, with 8 bases separating them. The CDR3 spans 14 residues. The CDR3 region is CASSLYGSNQPQHF. The CDR3 nucleotides are TGTGCCAGCAGCTTGTACGGGTCCAATCAGCCCCAGCATTTT.

The count of this clone is one. The rearrangement uses TRBV5-6 and TRBJ2-7; D might be TRBD2 (5 bases). The V end was cut by 3 bases, the J end by 1 base, with 14 bases between. The CDR3 loop spans 15 amino acids. Germline CDR1 SGHDT, CDR2 YYEEEE. The DNA for the CDR3 is TGTGCCAGCAGCTCCTTGCGGAGAGGGTCCTACGAGCAGTACTTC. As protein: CASSSLRRGSYEQYF.

The chain carries TRBV19 and TRBJ2-7; 8 nucleotides line up with TRBD1. The CDR3 is 13 amino acids. Germline CDR1 reads LNHDA; CDR2 reads SQIVND (reference sequence). Trimming at V came to 0 bases and at J to 6 bases, leaving 1 base not matched to a gene. As DNA, the CDR3 is TGTGCCAGTAGTATAGAGGACAGGGTCGAGCAGTACTTC. Translated, it gives CASSIEDRVEQYF.

The rearrangement joins TRBV5-1 to TRBJ2-3, with D maybe TRBD2 (5 bases). Germline values: CDR1 SGHRS, CDR2 YFSETQ. The CDR3 totals 14 residues. Trimming took off 2 bases at V and 2 bases at J, with 9 bases between the two ends. Here the CDR3 DNA reads TGCGCCAGCAGCTTTGAGGGCCCCACAGATACGCAGTATTTT. Amino acid sequence: CASSFEGPTDTQYF.

The genes are TRBV27 and TRBJ2-7, with 8 bases lining up with TRBD2. The CDR3 loop spans 20 amino acids. After removal of 1 base from V and 5 bases from J, the junction contained 22 bases not matched to a gene. CDR1 and CDR2 from the germline V gene are MNHEY and SMNVEV (reference sequence). The CDR3 nucleotides are TGTGCCAGCAGTTTATTCTCCGTTAGTGCTGGAGCGGGAGTTCACAACGAGCAGTACTTC. Translated, it gives CASSLFSVSAGAGVHNEQYF.

The rearrangement links TRBV18 to TRBJ2-7; 10 bases map to TRBD1. V lost 2 bases, J lost 2 bases, and 9 bases stayed unmatched. The CDR3 contains 17 residues. Germline values: CDR1 KGHSH, CDR2 LQKENI. CDR3 sequence: CASSPATGTGEAYEQYF. As DNA, the CDR3 is TGTGCCAGCTCACCAGCTACCGGGACAGGGGAGGCCTACGAGCAGTACTTC.

The gene calls are TRBV5-7 and TRBJ2-1; TRBD2 matches 10 bases. TRBV5-7 is labeled an ORF, and its function is uncertain. The CDR3 runs 15 residues. V gave up 2 bases and J gave up 6 bases; unmatched junction bases: 5. This CDR3 reads CASSFLAGVVNEQFF. The CDR3, as DNA: TGTGCCAGCAGCTTTCTAGCGGGAGTCGTCAATGAGCAGTTCTTC.